The entry that follows covers one TCR beta chain sequence. The CDR3 sequence is 15 residues long. The germline V gene has CDR1 KGHSH and CDR2 LQKENI. Trimming removed 4 bases from V and 1 base from J, with 12 bases in between. This entry belongs to a study of control samples from healthy donors and cancer patients. This table comes from immunoSEQ multiplex PCR, and its TCRdb copy is limited to in-frame clones, with some not included. Of 120,000 to 150,000 clones listed, 92% are singletons. This TCR was recovered from a young man in good health. Sequenced: blood. The chain uses TRBV18 and TRBJ2-3; D remains ambiguous. CDR3: CASSRPLVGTDTQYF. CDR3 in DNA: TGTGCCAGCTCACGCCCCCTGGTCGGCACAGATACGCAGTATTTT.